The rows below give T cell receptor beta chains drawn from one sample of a study of neurological immune-mediated disorders. TCRdb recomputed calls from the 5' RACE reads with MiXCR, one row per CDR3 protein. Among more than 30,000 distinct CDR3 sequences listed, more than 10% were seen once. Sample: CD4+ T cells from blood. These receptors were taken from a female donor with HTLV-1-associated myelopathy (HAM/TSP). Each CDR3 is given with its conserved first and last residue. A D gene is named only where the DNA matches it firmly. Clone size is shown for a subset of rows, as once, few, many or a class of expanded clone.

size,J,D,V,CDR3,DNA
many,TRBJ2-1,-,TRBV18,CASSPGTTSGNEQFF,TGTGCCAGCTCACCCGGGACCACCTCGGGCAATGAGCAGTTCTTC
-,TRBJ2-5,-,TRBV7-2,CASSDHLGAQYF,TGTGCCAGCAGCGACCATCTAGGGGCCCAGTACTTC
few,TRBJ2-1,-,TRBV20-1,CSAPRPGDSYNEQFF,TGCAGTGCACCCAGGCCGGGGGACTCCTACAATGAGCAGTTCTTC
many,TRBJ2-3,TRBD1,TRBV20-1,CSAMTGLAPSSTDTQYF,TGCAGTGCCATGACAGGGTTGGCCCCCTCCAGCACAGATACGCAGTATTTT
many,TRBJ2-2,TRBD1,TRBV5-1,CASSPRTGYTGELFF,TGCGCCAGCAGCCCCCGGACAGGGTACACCGGGGAGCTGTTTTTT
many,TRBJ2-7,-,TRBV20-1,CSATPWSSYEQYF,TGCAGTGCTACCCCGTGGAGCTCCTACGAGCAGTACTTC
many,TRBJ1-5,-,TRBV6-1,CASSKQEEAQHF,TGTGCCAGCAGTAAACAGGAGGAGGCCCAGCATTTT
many,TRBJ2-3,-,TRBV5-1,CASSLVSYTDTQYF,TGCGCCAGCAGCTTAGTTAGCTACACAGATACGCAGTATTTT
many,TRBJ2-3,TRBD1,TRBV20-1,CSARATGRGSDTQYF,TGCAGTGCTAGAGCTACGGGCAGGGGGTCAGATACGCAGTATTTT
-,TRBJ2-7,-,TRBV12-3/TRBV12-4,CASSSGQCAVEQYF,TGTGCCAGCAGTTCAGGACAGTGTGCTGTCGAGCAGTACTTC
once,TRBJ2-7,TRBD2,TRBV20-1,CSALGGTSGTYEQYF,TGCAGTGCCCTAGGGGGGACTAGCGGGACCTACGAGCAGTACTTC
medium-sized,TRBJ1-5,TRBD1,TRBV7-2,CASSSGQARNQPQHF,TGTGCCAGCAGTTCGGGACAGGCGCGCAATCAGCCCCAGCATTTT
many,TRBJ2-1,-,TRBV6-6,CASSSTTGINEQFF,TGTGCCAGCAGTTCCACGACAGGCATCAATGAGCAGTTCTTC
many,TRBJ1-4,-,TRBV7-2,CASSFGGGEKLFF,TGTGCCAGCAGCTTCGGGGGCGGGGAAAAACTGTTTTTT
many,TRBJ2-1,-,TRBV28,CASRSRRRGGSYNEQFF,TGTGCCAGCAGGTCTCGCCGCAGGGGGGGTTCCTACAATGAGCAGTTCTTC
many,TRBJ2-2,-,TRBV5-1,CASSLGTDTGELFF,TGCGCCAGCAGCCTTGGGACTGACACCGGGGAGCTGTTTTTT
many,TRBJ2-1,TRBD1,TRBV20-1,CSARGGTGGTEQFF,TGCAGTGCTAGAGGTGGGACAGGGGGGACTGAGCAGTTCTTC
many,TRBJ1-5,TRBD1,TRBV3-1,CASSQGDRGKGPQHF,TGTGCCAGCAGCCAAGGGGACAGGGGAAAGGGACCCCAGCATTTT
many,TRBJ2-1,TRBD2,TRBV20-1,CSARSGSNSYNEQFF,TGCAGTGCTAGGAGCGGGAGTAACTCCTACAATGAGCAGTTCTTC
many,TRBJ2-3,TRBD1,TRBV20-1,CSASGDRGDQNTQYF,TGCAGTGCTAGCGGGGACAGGGGAGATCAAAATACGCAGTATTTT
many,TRBJ2-5,-,TRBV7-2,CASSLGRAETQYF,TGTGCCAGCAGCTTAGGCAGGGCAGAGACCCAGTACTTC
many,TRBJ2-2,TRBD1,TRBV10-3,CAISESGQGITGELFF,TGTGCCATCAGTGAGTCGGGACAGGGGATCACCGGGGAGCTGTTTTTT
many,TRBJ2-7,-,TRBV28,CASSLSPDYEQYF,TGTGCCAGCAGTTTATCTCCCGACTACGAGCAGTACTTC
-,TRBJ2-2,-,TRBV24-1,CTTSLTGGSGELFF,TGTACCACCAGCCTTACAGGTGGCTCCGGGGAGCTGTTTTTT
many,TRBJ2-3,-,TRBV6-1,CASSEIRADTQYF,TGTGCCAGCAGTGAAATAAGAGCAGATACGCAGTATTTT
many,TRBJ1-5,-,TRBV20-1,CSASGFGQPQHF,TGCAGTGCTAGCGGCTTCGGACAGCCCCAGCATTTT
many,TRBJ2-6,-,TRBV5-1,CASSLEQSSGANVLTF,TGCGCCAGCAGCTTGGAACAGTCCTCTGGGGCCAACGTCCTGACTTTC
many,TRBJ1-5,-,TRBV6-5,CASSYSIGSIQPQHF,TGTGCCAGCAGTTACTCGATAGGGTCTATTCAGCCCCAGCATTTT
many,TRBJ2-3,-,TRBV12-3/TRBV12-4,CASSLLGGQVDTQYF,TGTGCCAGCAGTTTACTGGGAGGTCAAGTAGATACGCAGTATTTT
many,TRBJ2-5,-,TRBV24-1,CATSDTQGWQETQYF,TGTGCCACCAGTGATACACAGGGATGGCAAGAGACCCAGTACTTC
many,TRBJ2-1,-,TRBV15,CATSRDNGVNEQFF,TGTGCCACCAGCAGAGATAACGGCGTCAATGAGCAGTTCTTC
many,TRBJ1-4,-,TRBV5-1,CASSVQGGDGEKLFF,TGCGCCAGCAGCGTGCAGGGAGGAGACGGTGAAAAACTGTTTTTT
-,TRBJ2-1,TRBD1,TRBV12-3/TRBV12-4,CASSPHGTDDEQFF,TGTGCCAGCAGTCCCCACGGGACAGACGATGAGCAGTTCTTC
many,TRBJ2-2,-,TRBV5-1,CATLEHPGLNTGELFF,TGCGCCACTCTCGAACATCCGGGGCTGAACACCGGGGAGCTGTTTTTT